These 24 T cell receptor beta chains were sequenced from one sample in a study of blood T cell repertoires in COVID-19. The method was immunoSEQ multiplex PCR; TCRdb's version includes in-frame clones alone and lacks a portion of them. The sample lists fewer than 250,000 clones, 85% to 90% seen once, with 3% in the top ten. Sample: peripheral blood. The receptors were gathered from a man between 60 and 70 years old with acute or convalescent COVID-19.

J is TRBJ2-6 and V is TRBV4-1, with a weak D call TRBD1 (5 bases). The CDR3 totals 17 residues. The germline V gene has CDR1 MGHRA and CDR2 YSYEKL. The ends were cut back, 2 bases at V and 0 bases at J, with 11 bases in the middle. The CDR3 region is CASSQSAGLSGANVLTF. The DNA for the CDR3 is TGCGCCAGCAGCCAATCGGCAGGGCTCTCTGGGGCCAACGTCCTGACTTTC.

The CDR3 is CASSRGRLSGELFF. The CDR3 DNA is TGTGCCAGCAGCAGGGGGCGGCTTAGCGGGGAGCTGTTTTTT. The V and J genes are TRBV28 and TRBJ2-2; 8 positions agree with TRBD1. CDR3 size: 14 residues. Germline CDR1 reads MDHEN; CDR2 reads SYDVKM. Germline trimming cut 6 bases from V and 7 bases from J; bases unmatched to any gene: 7.

The CDR3 region has the DNA TGTGCCAGCAGCTTAGCGGGGGCAGGGATTGTATTAAATCAGCCCCAGCATTTT. Its protein product is CASSLAGAGIVLNQPQHF. The rearrangement uses TRBV7-9 and TRBJ1-5, with D perhaps matching TRBD1 (6 bases). With 0 bases removed from V and 4 bases from J, the gap between germline ends came to 19 bases. The germline V gene has CDR1 SEHNR and CDR2 FQNEAQ (reference sequence). The CDR3 covers 18 residues. Full variable domain (missing parts from reference TRBV7-9 and TRBJ1-5): DTGVSQNPRHKITKRGQNVTFRCDPISEHNRLYWYRQTLGQGPEFLTYFQNEAQLEKSRLLSDRFSAERPKGSFSTLEIQRTEQGDSAMYLCASSLAGAGIVLNQPQHFGDGTRLSIL.

The genes are TRBV2 and TRBJ1-6; 11 bases align to TRBD1. Germline V gene lookup returns CDR1 SNHLY and CDR2 FYNNEI. The CDR3 extends over 15 amino acids. After removal of 4 bases from V and 8 bases from J, the junction contained 4 bases not matched to a gene. CDR3 amino acids: CASSGGTGGDSPLHF. The CDR3, as DNA: TGTGCCAGCAGTGGGGGGACAGGGGGGGATTCACCCCTCCACTTT.

The CDR3 reads CASSLGQTSGQETQYF. The CDR3 region has the DNA TGTGCCAGCAGCTTAGGACAGACTAGCGGGCAAGAGACCCAGTACTTC. V and J are TRBV7-9 and TRBJ2-5, with 10 positions matching TRBD2. CDR3 length: 16 amino acids. After removal of 1 base from V and 2 bases from J, the junction contained 4 bases not matched to a gene. Germline CDR1 SEHNR, CDR2 FQNEAQ (reference sequence).

The chain is built from TRBV7-3 and TRBJ2-3; 11 positions match TRBD2. Trimming cost V 5 bases and J 5 bases; bases outside gene matches: 9. CDR1 is SGHTA and CDR2 is FQGTGA in the germline V gene. CDR3 length: 16 amino acids. CDR3 in DNA: TGTGCCAGCAGCGCTATAGCGGGGGGGCGTGGAGATACGCAGTATTTT. Translated: CASSAIAGGRGDTQYF.

This chain uses TRBV9 with TRBJ2-1; 9 nucleotides match TRBD2. The CDR3 sequence is 16 residues long. The J segment lost 9 bases and the V segment lost 4 bases, leaving 14 bases of the junction unmatched. Per the germline V gene, CDR1 is SGDLS and CDR2 is YYNGEE. CDR3 nucleotides: TGTGCCAGCAGCTTAGAGGTCGGCGGGGGGGGCGGTGAGCAGTTCTTC. Amino acids: CASSLEVGGGGGEQFF.

This sequence joins TRBV27 and TRBJ1-4; maybe TRBD1 (5 bases). Trimming shortened V by 4 bases and J by 0 bases, and 9 bases separated the two germline ends. In germline, CDR1 is MNHEY, CDR2 SMNVEV (reference sequence). The CDR3 loop spans 15 amino acids. This CDR3 reads CASSSTGSTNEKLFF. CDR3 coding DNA: TGTGCCAGCAGTTCAACAGGTTCAACTAATGAAAAACTGTTTTTT. The full variable domain, completed using reference TRBV27 and TRBJ1-4, is EAQVTQNPRYLITVTGKKLTVTCSQNMNHEYMSWYRQDPGLGLRQIYYSMNVEVTDKGDVPEGYKVSRKEKRNFPLILESPSPNQTSLYFCASSSTGSTNEKLFFGSGTQLSVL.

The chain joins TRBV6-2 or TRBV6-3 to TRBJ1-2; TRBD1 matches at 8 bases. The germline gives CDR1 MNHEY, CDR2 SVGEGT. CDR3 length equals 15 residues. With V trimmed by 5 bases and J by 4 bases, 9 bases remained unmatched. CDR3 coding DNA: TGTGCCAGCAGTCGATCCCGTGACAGGGGCTATGGCTACACCTTC. As protein: CASSRSRDRGYGYTF.

V gene TRBV28 combines with J gene TRBJ1-2, with a possible D match to TRBD1 (6 bases). The ends were cut back, 7 bases at V and 5 bases at J, with 17 bases in the middle. The CDR3 is 14 amino acids. Germline values: CDR1 MDHEN, CDR2 SYDVKM. The DNA of the CDR3 is TGTGCCAGCACCCCCTTGGGGGCGAGATATGGCTACACCTTC. Its translation: CASTPLGARYGYTF.

The J gene is TRBJ2-2, the V gene TRBV7-2, with D perhaps matching TRBD2 (5 bases). V was pared by 3 bases and J by 2 bases, with 7 bases between. The germline gives CDR1 SGHTA, CDR2 FQGNSA. CDR3 length: 14 residues. The CDR3 region is CASSFGINTGELFF. The CDR3 DNA sequence: TGTGCCAGCAGCTTCGGGATTAACACCGGGGAGCTGTTTTTT. Looking up the rest from reference TRBV7-2 and TRBJ2-2 gives the full variable domain: GAGVSQSPSNKVTEKGKDVELRCDPISGHTALYWYRQSLGQGLEFLIYFQGNSAPDKSGLPSDRFSAERTGGSVSTLTIQRTQQEDSAVYLCASSFGINTGELFFGEGSRLTVL.

The chain links TRBV5-1 to TRBJ2-6; 11 nucleotides line up with TRBD1. This CDR3 region has 18 residues. In germline, CDR1 is SGHRS, CDR2 YFSETQ. Trimming at V came to 6 bases and at J to 0 bases, leaving 8 bases not matched to a gene. DNA of the CDR3: TGCGCCAGCAAAGGCATGGGGACAGGGGGCTCTGGGGCCAACGTCCTGACTTTC. Amino acid sequence: CASKGMGTGGSGANVLTF.

The rearrangement joins TRBV18 to TRBJ2-1, with 10 bases matching TRBD2. CDR3 length: 16 residues. The germline V gene has CDR1 KGHSH and CDR2 LQKENI. V gave up 5 bases and J gave up 5 bases; unmatched junction bases: 9. CDR3 sequence: CASSDVLAGVNNEQFF. DNA for the CDR3: TGTGCCAGCTCAGACGTCCTAGCGGGAGTAAACAATGAGCAGTTCTTC. The full variable domain, in which reference TRBV18 and TRBJ2-1 provide the parts outside the CDR3, is NAGVMQNPRHLVRRRGQEARLRCSPMKGHSHVYWYRQLPEEGLKFMVYLQKENIIDESGMPKERFSAEFPKEGPSILRIQQVVRGDSAAYFCASSDVLAGVNNEQFFGPGTRLTVL.

The rearrangement uses TRBV4-3 and TRBJ1-2, with 9 bases aligning to TRBD1. After removal of 5 bases from V and 4 bases from J, the junction contained 2 bases not matched to a gene. The germline gives CDR1 LGHNA, CDR2 YSLEER. The CDR3 is 13 residues long. This CDR3 is CASSMDRGYGYTF. CDR3 sequence (DNA): TGCGCCAGCAGCATGGACAGGGGCTATGGCTACACCTTC.

J is TRBJ1-3 and V is TRBV4-1, with D possibly being TRBD1 (6 bases). CDR1 and CDR2 (germline): MGHRA, YSYEKL. Trimming took off 4 bases at V and 0 bases at J, with 7 bases between the two ends. The CDR3 runs 14 residues. The CDR3 nucleotides read TGCGCCAGCAGCCGACAGGACTCTGGAAACACCATATATTTT. This translates into CASSRQDSGNTIYF.

The chain employs TRBV18 and TRBJ1-2; TRBD1 agrees at 7 bases. CDR1 is KGHSH, CDR2 LQKENI, per germline. Unmatched junction bases numbered 10, after V lost 1 base and J lost 8 bases. The CDR3 contains 15 residues. The CDR3 sequence is CASSPLDRWVEGYTF. The DNA for the CDR3 is TGTGCCAGCTCACCACTGGACAGGTGGGTGGAAGGCTACACCTTC.

The chain combines TRBV28 with TRBJ1-5; D is unclear. CDR1 and CDR2 (germline): MDHEN, SYDVKM. V was cut by 6 bases and J by 1 base, with 10 bases left in between. The length of the CDR3 is 14 residues. In DNA form, the CDR3 reads TGTGCCAGCAGCCCCGGAGGGAGCAATCAGCCCCAGCATTTT. Residues: CASSPGGSNQPQHF.

This chain joins TRBV19 and TRBJ1-5, with 8 bases fitting TRBD1. Germline V lookup: CDR1 LNHDA, CDR2 SQIVND (reference sequence). CDR3 length: 14 amino acids. With 6 bases clipped from V and 3 bases from J, the junction kept 4 bases outside the gene matches. CDR3 nucleotides: TGTGCCAGTAGGTCTCAGGGGGCCAATCAGCCCCAGCATTTT. Translating gives CASRSQGANQPQHF.

This chain links TRBV6-2 or TRBV6-3 with TRBJ2-3; perhaps TRBD1 as D (6 bases). Germline V gives CDR1 MNHEY, CDR2 SVGEGT. The CDR3 sequence is 18 residues long. V was trimmed by 6 bases and J by 10 bases, leaving 32 bases between them. The CDR3 bases are TGTGCCAGCAGCCGTGGGACACCCTTTAGAGTGGCACAGAATGCGCAGTATTTT. Protein: CASSRGTPFRVAQNAQYF.

The genes are TRBV6-6 and TRBJ1-4; D is unclear. Trimming removed 6 bases at V and 8 bases at J, with 7 bases between. Germline CDR1 reads MNHNY; CDR2 reads SVGAGI (reference sequence). The CDR3 is 11 amino acids. CDR3 coding DNA: TGTGCCAGCAGCTTCAGGGAAAAACTGTTTTTT. Its translation: CASSFREKLFF.

This clone is a singleton in its sample. V gene TRBV7-2 combines with J gene TRBJ2-2, with 12 bases fitting TRBD2. Germline CDR1 is SGHTA and CDR2 is FQGNSA. Trimming cost V 1 base and J 9 bases; bases outside gene matches: 9. The CDR3 extends over 17 amino acids. As DNA, the CDR3 is TGTGCCAGCAGCTTAGGTCGGACTAGCGGGGAGGGCAGGGAGCTGTTTTTT. It specifies CASSLGRTSGEGRELFF.

The J gene is TRBJ1-3, the V gene TRBV9; 7 bases are a match to TRBD1. The CDR3 totals 15 residues. J lost 4 bases, V lost 4 bases, and 8 bases had no gene match. Germline V gene lookup returns CDR1 SGDLS and CDR2 YYNGEE. The CDR3 coding sequence is TGTGCCAGCAGCTATAAACAGGGGCAGGGAAACACCATATATTTT. Encoded protein: CASSYKQGQGNTIYF.

The chain uses TRBV24-1 and TRBJ1-2, with a weak D call TRBD1 (5 bases). The germline V and J ends were trimmed by 2 bases and 2 bases, with 11 bases remaining between them. The CDR3 runs 15 residues. Germline CDR1 KGHDR, CDR2 SFDVKD. CDR3 DNA: TGTGCCACCAGTGATTCCCGGACATCGAACTATGGCTACACCTTC. Its translation: CATSDSRTSNYGYTF.

The chain recombines TRBV7-9 with TRBJ2-5, with TRBD2 identical over 11 bases. V was pared by 5 bases and J by 9 bases, with 17 bases of the junction left unmatched. Germline V gene sequence: CDR1 SEHNR, CDR2 FQNEAQ (reference sequence). This CDR3 is built from 17 residues. CDR3 nucleotides: TGTGCCAGCAGCCCAACCATACCGGGACTAGCGGTGAGGGCCCAGTACTTC. Amino acids: CASSPTIPGLAVRAQYF.